This T cell receptor (beta chain) is from a study of T cell responses to AZD1222 COVID-19 vaccine (dated by TCRdb to about 2021). Regarding the study in general: A total of roughly 240 trial participants underwent TCR sequencing, of whom about 200 received two doses of AZD1222 and 26 received two doses of the MenACWY control vaccine. Trial participants were enrolled into age subgroups of 18-55, 56-69 and 70-plus years, which contained about 150, 27 and 61 TCR-sequenced participants, respectively.

For CDR1 and CDR2, the germline V gene (reference sequence) lists LNHDA and SQIVND. The CDR3 runs 17 residues from the cysteine to the phenylalanine. The read is trimmed to its CDR3 DNA, 51 bases read in frame from base 1. General findings and caveats noted by the study authors: Participants were mostly white British, with more females than males. The authors suggested clonal diversity may have been underestimated. The 56-69-year group was small, and its depth increase did not reach significance, likely because of low power. A significant rise in spike-specific TCR breadth and depth was observed after two AZD1222 doses relative to day 0 and relative to MenACWY recipients. Only a handful of AZD1222 recipients were SARS-CoV-2 seropositive at baseline, limiting conclusions about previously exposed vaccinees. The vaccine-associated CD4 TCRs covered the entire spike protein, and the dominant responses fell in regions 160-218 and 743-854. Because no day 14 peak-response samples were available, the repertoires could be characterized only after the peak T cell response. Epitopes outside the regions mutated in the B.1.351 and B.1.1.7 variants were reportedly recognized by nearly half of the unique spike-specific TCRs.

Turning to this clone: The antigen it recognizes is unknown. The junction shows a germline mismatch at one end, possibly a read error.

The CDR3 regions of human TCRbeta chains were analyzed by immunosequencing. For the original study's pipeline: Repertoire TCRs were checked for matches against a reference library of SARS-CoV-2-specific TCRs that had been generated using the MIRA antigen-specificity platform. Breadth was defined as the fraction of unique TCRs that were SARS-CoV-2-associated, and depth was defined as the fraction of total T cells that were SARS-CoV-2-associated. Each spike-specific TCR was assigned to its reactive spike region and to a CD4 or CD8 class using the MIRA data. Log10-transformed breadth and depth values were compared by one-way ANOVA with Sidak's multiple comparisons tests. TCRdb took over this immuneACCESS table, retaining in-frame rearrangements with V and J assigned. Such tables are incomplete; in checked studies, under half of the missing clones stem from an unresolved V gene, and the remainder is unexplained. V and J calls plus clone size are reproduced from that table; the DNA served to infer D and trimming. In this sample the table shows around 65,000 clones, approximately 85% of which occur a single time. The ten most abundant clones make up about 27% of the sample.

The time point tag for this specimen amounts to: about 28 days (+/-7) after the second vaccine dose. AZD1222 recipients whose second dose came at about 4 weeks and those whose second dose came at about 12 weeks were combined into one group, since spike-specific TCR depth and breadth did not differ between the two schedules. Samples from vaccinated people were obtained from the UK trials COV001 and COV002, which included a single-blind randomized controlled phase 2/3 trial of AZD1222 (ChAdOx1 nCoV-19) in healthy adults. For TCRbeta chain sequencing, PBMC samples from trial participants were taken at day 0 and at day 28 after the second dose.

This receptor chain uses TRBV19 and TRBJ2-1; TRBD2 is a possible D gene, resting on 6 matching bases. The TCR was taken from an adult who received the AZD1222 COVID-19 vaccine. Here the sequenced sample was peripheral blood, taken 28 days after the second AZD1222 dose. The CDR3 corresponds to CASSPAIGGASLNGQFF. The DNA sequence reads TGTGCCAGTAGTCCGGCGATTGGCGGGGCTTCTCTGAATGGGCAGTTCTTC. The reference TRBV19 and TRBJ2-1 proteins fill in what lies around the CDR3, so the full variable domain reads DGGITQSPKYLFRKEGQNVTLSCEQNLNHDAMYWYRQDPGQGLRLIYYSQIVNDFQKGDIAEGYSVSREKKESFPLTVTSAQKNPTAFYLCASSPAIGGASLNGQFFGPGTRLTVL.